These 30 T cell receptor beta chains were sequenced from one sample in a study of T cells in localized non-small cell lung cancer. Generated by immunoSEQ multiplex PCR, the TCRdb table keeps only in-frame clones and is missing some. This sample has some 38,000 clones, with 75% to 90% found just once. Sequencing was performed on peripheral blood mononuclear cells, taken before any cancer treatment. The receptor set was obtained from a male donor older than 55 with stage II lung adenocarcinoma.

The chain combines TRBV2 with TRBJ1-5; perhaps TRBD1 as D (5 bases). CDR3 length: 14 residues. The germline V and J ends were trimmed by 8 bases and 0 bases, with 11 bases remaining between them. Per the germline V gene, CDR1 is SNHLY and CDR2 is FYNNEI. As DNA, the CDR3 is TGTGCCAGCGCCCGACAGACTAGCAATCAGCCCCAGCATTTT. Its translation: CASARQTSNQPQHF. Together with reference TRBV2 and TRBJ1-5, the CDR3 gives the full variable domain: EPEVTQTPSHQVTQMGQEVILRCVPISNHLYFYWYRQILGQKVEFLVSFYNNEISEKSEIFDDQFSVERPDGSNFTLKIRSTKLEDSAMYFCASARQTSNQPQHFGDGTRLSIL.

The table lists this clone with a count of one. V and J are TRBV9 and TRBJ1-3; D call uncertain. This CDR3 is 13 amino acids long. Between the trimmed V and J ends, which lost 3 bases and 4 bases, there was a span of 8 bases. In germline, CDR1 is SGDLS, CDR2 YYNGEE. CDR3 in amino acids: CASSALGGNTIYF. The CDR3, as DNA: TGTGCCAGCAGCGCTCTGGGGGGAAACACCATATATTTT.

The CDR3 DNA reads TGTGCCAGCAACCAACAATGTGGGGCGTTCTACGAGCAGTACTTC. Protein sequence: CASNQQCGAFYEQYF. The rearrangement joins TRBV11-3 to TRBJ2-7; D might be TRBD1 (5 bases). Germline loops: CDR1 SGHNT, CDR2 YENEEA. Trimming left V 7 bases short and J 3 bases short, with 19 bases between. The CDR3 covers 15 residues.

V and J are TRBV4-2 and TRBJ1-4, with D perhaps TRBD1 (5 bases). Germline lookup yields CDR1 LGHNA and CDR2 YNFKEQ. Trimming removed 4 bases from V and 7 bases from J, with 16 bases in between. This CDR3 comprises 15 residues. CDR3 region: CASSPSFGHSEKLFF. The CDR3 nucleotides are TGTGCCAGCAGCCCCAGCTTCGGACATTCTGAAAAACTGTTTTTT.

The chain couples TRBV14 to TRBJ2-5; D is possibly TRBD1 (6 bases). The CDR3 contains 16 residues. V lost 4 bases and J 3 bases, leaving 18 bases between the germline ends. Germline V CDR1 and CDR2: SGHDN, FVKESK. The CDR3 here is CASSPNQGTFKETQYF. CDR3 coding DNA: TGTGCCAGCAGCCCCAACCAGGGGACGTTCAAAGAGACCCAGTACTTC.

The genes are TRBV7-7 and TRBJ2-6, with 9 nucleotides matching TRBD1. Germline V CDR1 and CDR2: SSHAT, FNYEAQ (reference sequence). Unmatched junction bases numbered 7, after V lost 5 bases and J lost 2 bases. The CDR3 runs to 17 residues. CDR3 DNA sequence: TGTGCCAGCAGCCCGGGACAGGGTGCGCCTGGGGCCAACGTCCTGACTTTC. It yields the protein CASSPGQGAPGANVLTF.

The gene calls are TRBV5-1 and TRBJ2-7, with 9 bases identical to TRBD1. Germline loops: CDR1 SGHRS, CDR2 YFSETQ. V was pared by 3 bases and J by 1 base, with 5 bases of the junction left unmatched. CDR3 size: 15 residues. The CDR3, as DNA: TGCGCCAGCAGCTCCCAGACAGGGGGTTCCTACGAGCAGTACTTC. Translated: CASSSQTGGSYEQYF.

V is TRBV7-8 and J is TRBJ1-2; D not certain. V lost 5 bases and J 4 bases, leaving 11 bases between the germline ends. Germline V gene data show CDR1 as SGHVS and CDR2 as FQNEAQ. This CDR3 is built from 13 residues. DNA of the CDR3: TGTGCCAGCAGCCCCGTCCGTGGCTATGGCTACACCTTC. Its translation: CASSPVRGYGYTF.

This clone came up once. In nucleotides, the CDR3 is TGCGCCAGCAGCCAAGCGAGCCAACAAGAGACCCAGTACTTC. Its protein is CASSQASQQETQYF. J is TRBJ2-5 and V is TRBV4-1; the D is unclear. Germline assignment: CDR1 MGHRA and CDR2 YSYEKL. V dropped 1 base and J dropped 2 bases, with 8 bases sitting between them. This CDR3 region has 14 residues.

V is TRBV5-1 and J is TRBJ1-1, with D uncertain. Trimming took 2 bases from V and 4 from J, leaving 12 bases between them. CDR3 length equals 14 residues. Per the germline V gene, CDR1 is SGHRS and CDR2 is YFSETQ. The CDR3, as DNA: TGCGCCAGCAGCTTAGACGCTCGGGGCACTGAAGCTTTCTTT. Translated, it gives CASSLDARGTEAFF.

This CDR3 is CASSLLQGAPYGYTF. DNA for the CDR3: TGTGCCAGTAGTTTATTACAGGGGGCGCCCTATGGCTACACCTTC. The V call is TRBV19, the J call TRBJ1-2; 9 nucleotides match TRBD1. The junction had 8 bases not matched to a gene; V was cut back by 5 bases and J by 4 bases. The V gene's germline CDR1 is LNHDA and CDR2 SQIVND (reference sequence). CDR3 size: 15 residues.

This clone was picked up one time. The chain combines TRBV27 with TRBJ2-7; 7 nucleotides agree with TRBD2. This CDR3 region has 15 residues. The germline V gene has CDR1 MNHEY and CDR2 SMNVEV (reference sequence). Trimming removed 5 bases from V and 3 bases from J; junction bases left unmatched: 10. CDR3 sequence (DNA): TGTGCCAGCAGTCCCGGGGCGGGAGTCGACTACGAGCAGTACTTC. Translation: CASSPGAGVDYEQYF.

The gene calls are TRBV6-1 and TRBJ2-5; 10 bases line up with TRBD2. The V and J ends lost 6 bases and 5 bases, in that order; junction bases with no gene match: 6. Germline CDR1 MNHNS, CDR2 SASEGT. The CDR3 is made up of 14 amino acids. The CDR3 sequence: CASRSGGAGETQYF. As DNA, the CDR3 is TGTGCCAGCAGGAGCGGGGGGGCTGGGGAGACCCAGTACTTC.

V and J are TRBV4-1 and TRBJ2-2; 12 nucleotides line up with TRBD1. Germline CDR1 reads MGHRA; CDR2 reads YSYEKL. Losses at the gene ends were 1 base for V and 6 bases for J; bases not matched to a gene: 3. The CDR3 covers 16 residues. DNA of the CDR3: TGCGCCAGCAGCCAAGGGGGACAGGGGGCGCCCGGGGAGCTGTTTTTT. This codes for CASSQGGQGAPGELFF.

The chain carries TRBV6-5 and TRBJ1-1; 7 bases are a match to TRBD1. The V gene's germline CDR1 is MNHEY and CDR2 SVGAGI. This CDR3 region has 16 residues. With V trimmed by 2 bases and J by 1 base, 7 bases remained unmatched. Written as DNA, the CDR3 is TGTGCCAGCAGTTACCATTACAGGGGTACGAACACTGAAGCTTTCTTT. Encoded protein: CASSYHYRGTNTEAFF.

Details on this clone: Other DNA sequences in the sample encode the same CDR3. The V call is TRBV2, the J call TRBJ1-2; the D is unclear. The germline CDR1 and CDR2 sequences are SNHLY and FYNNEI. Trimming stripped 5 bases from V and 8 bases from J, with 9 bases between. CDR3 length equals 11 residues. CDR3 nucleotide sequence: TGTGCCAGCAGTCCGGCGGGCGGCTACACCTTC. Translation: CASSPAGGYTF.

As DNA, the CDR3 is TGTGCCAGCACAACAGGGAACAACTACAATGAGCAGTTCTTC. This encodes CASTTGNNYNEQFF. The chain is built from TRBV25-1 and TRBJ2-1, with TRBD1 as a possible D gene (6 bases). The CDR3 has 14 residues. In germline, CDR1 is MGHDK, CDR2 SYGVNS. V was pared by 7 bases and J by 3 bases, with 13 bases between.

A single count supports this clone. The chain uses TRBV7-2 and TRBJ1-2, with D unresolved. Trimming removed 5 bases at V and 2 bases at J, with 12 bases between. This CDR3 comprises 14 residues. Germline values: CDR1 SGHTA, CDR2 FQGNSA. CDR3 protein: CASSPGSLNYGYTF. CDR3 nucleotides: TGTGCCAGCAGCCCGGGTTCCTTGAACTATGGCTACACCTTC.

The chain couples TRBV28 to TRBJ1-2; a possible D gene is TRBD1 (6 bases). This CDR3 has 13 residues. Trimming stripped 6 bases from V and 6 bases from J, with 14 bases between. CDR1 is MDHEN and CDR2 is SYDVKM in the germline V gene. The CDR3 sequence is CASSTTGYDGYTF. The CDR3 bases are TGTGCCAGCAGCACCACAGGGTACGATGGCTACACCTTC.

The V gene is TRBV18, the J gene TRBJ1-1; D is undetermined. This CDR3 spans 13 amino acids. CDR1 is KGHSH and CDR2 is LQKENI in the germline V gene. The V end was cut by 1 base, the J end by 9 bases, with 12 bases between. This chain's CDR3 is CASSPLFLEQAFF. The CDR3 DNA reads as TGTGCCAGCTCACCACTTTTTTTGGAGCAAGCTTTCTTT.

This clone showed up just a few times. The CDR3 loop reads CAWRSGARGTQYF. The CDR3 nucleotides are TGTGCCTGGCGCTCAGGGGCTCGAGGGACCCAGTACTTC. The gene calls are TRBV30 and TRBJ2-5; maybe TRBD1 (6 bases). CDR1 is GTSNPN, CDR2 SVGIG, per germline (reference sequence). V was pared by 5 bases and J by 7 bases, with 17 bases between. The CDR3 extends over 13 amino acids.

This chain connects TRBV2 to TRBJ2-2; D may correspond to TRBD1 or TRBD2 (6 bases each). The germline gives CDR1 SNHLY, CDR2 FYNNEI. Trimming cost V 7 bases and J 5 bases, with 11 bases left between them. The CDR3 is 13 residues long. The DNA for the CDR3 is TGTGCCAGCAACGAGGGGGGAACCGGGGAGCTGTTTTTT. It encodes CASNEGGTGELFF.

The V and J genes are TRBV29-1 and TRBJ1-4, with a weak D call TRBD1 (6 bases). Germline CDR1 SQVTM, CDR2 ANQGSEA. The CDR3 contains 13 residues. V was shortened by 4 bases and J by 4 bases, with 10 bases between the two germline ends. The CDR3 is CSVVTGGNEKLFF. For the CDR3, the DNA is TGCAGCGTTGTGACAGGCGGTAATGAAAAACTGTTTTTT. Combining the CDR3 with reference TRBV29-1 and TRBJ1-4 gives the whole variable domain SAVISQKPSRDICQRGTSLTIQCQVDSQVTMMFWYRQQPGQSLTLIATANQGSEATYESGFVIDKFPISRPNLTFSTLTVSNMSPEDSSIYLCSVVTGGNEKLFFGSGTQLSVL.

V usage is TRBV15 and J usage is TRBJ1-4; 8 nucleotides agree with TRBD1. This CDR3 spans 14 amino acids. After removal of 7 bases from V and 7 bases from J, the junction contained 8 bases not matched to a gene. Germline values: CDR1 LNHNV, CDR2 YYDKDF (reference sequence). CDR3 sequence: CATTPDRASEKLFF. Written as DNA, the CDR3 is TGTGCCACCACCCCGGACAGGGCGAGTGAAAAACTGTTTTTT.

The chain recombines TRBV5-1 with TRBJ2-7; D is undetermined. The CDR3 is made up of 12 amino acids. Germline CDR1 is SGHRS and CDR2 is YFSETQ. V lost 7 bases to trimming and J lost 3 bases, with 11 bases between them. The CDR3 protein is CASPGSHYEQYF. As DNA, the CDR3 is TGCGCCAGCCCGGGCAGCCACTACGAGCAGTACTTC.

Note on this clone: This sample includes further DNA sequences coding for the same CDR3. The chain couples TRBV6-1 to TRBJ1-1; D perhaps matches TRBD1 (5 bases). From germline, CDR1 is MNHNS and CDR2 SASEGT. Trimming took 1 base from V and 5 from J, leaving 11 bases between them. This CDR3 region has 14 residues. The CDR3 DNA is TGTGCCAGCAGTGAAGGAGGGGCTTGGACTGAAGCTTTCTTT. Translating it yields CASSEGGAWTEAFF.

This rearrangement joins TRBV16 to TRBJ1-1; D gene ambiguous. There are 14 residues in the CDR3. The V gene's germline CDR1 is KGHSY and CDR2 FQNENV. V lost 2 bases and J lost 1, with 8 bases in between. The CDR3 DNA reads TGTGCCAGCAGCCAAGCGGCAGGGAACACTGAAGCTTTCTTT. Protein: CASSQAAGNTEAFF.

V is TRBV10-3 and J is TRBJ2-7; D assignment may be TRBD1 or TRBD2 (6 bases each). The CDR3 sequence is 14 residues long. Germline lookup yields CDR1 ENHRY and CDR2 SYGVKD. V lost 6 bases to trimming and J lost 3 bases, with 15 bases between them. The CDR3 protein is CAIRDLGGSYEQYF. The CDR3, as DNA: TGTGCCATCAGGGACCTAGGGGGGAGCTACGAGCAGTACTTC.

The chain combines TRBV20-1 with TRBJ2-3; D gene unclear. The CDR3 is made up of 11 amino acids. Per germline, CDR1 DFQATT and CDR2 SNEGSKA (reference sequence). V dropped 8 bases and J dropped 2 bases, with 8 bases sitting between them. DNA for the CDR3: TGCAGTCCCCCGGCCACAGATACGCAGTATTTT. Amino acid sequence: CSPPATDTQYF.

The CDR3 region has the DNA TGTGCCAGCACGGGACAGATGAACACTGAAGCTTTCTTT. This codes for CASTGQMNTEAFF. The V call is TRBV2, the J call TRBJ1-1, with 7 nucleotides matching TRBD1. Per germline, CDR1 SNHLY and CDR2 FYNNEI. The length of the CDR3 is 13 residues. V shed 7 bases and J 0 bases; nucleotides not matched to a gene: 2.